The 30 T cell receptor beta chains given below trace back to one sample, sequenced in a study of T cell responses to AZD1222 COVID-19 vaccine (dated by TCRdb to the early 2020s). Interpreted using the paper, the time point label stands for: about 28 days (+/-7) after the second vaccine dose. The library relied on the immunoSEQ multiplex PCR assay. Not all clones reach the TCRdb copy of this immuneACCESS table, which keeps in-frame sequences only. Checked studies attribute under half of the gap to unresolved V genes and leave the rest unexplained. Within this sample are 130,000 to 150,000 clones, with around 90% of them counted one time only. About 4% of the sample is in the top ten clones. The sample in question was peripheral blood, obtained 28 days after the second AZD1222 dose. All receptors derive from an adult who received the AZD1222 COVID-19 vaccine.

The V and J genes are TRBV2 and TRBJ1-5; D gene unclear. This CDR3 has 11 amino acids. Germline V gives CDR1 SNHLY, CDR2 FYNNEI. Trimming cost V 3 bases and J 6 bases, with 3 bases left between them. CDR3 protein: CASSDPQPQHF. The CDR3 coding sequence is TGTGCCAGCAGTGATCCTCAGCCCCAGCATTTT.

The chain combines TRBV4-1 with TRBJ1-2; D is possibly TRBD1 (6 bases). The CDR3 covers 14 residues. Per germline, CDR1 MGHRA and CDR2 YSYEKL. V was shortened by 1 base and J by 3 bases, with 9 bases between the two germline ends. Here the CDR3 DNA reads TGCGCCAGCAGCCAAGGCAGGGGAGACTATGGCTACACCTTC. Its translation is CASSQGRGDYGYTF.

The chain employs TRBV30 and TRBJ2-7, with D hard to call. Per germline, CDR1 GTSNPN and CDR2 SVGIG (reference sequence). Trimming stripped 5 bases from V and 4 bases from J, with 9 bases between. The CDR3 length is 11 residues. The CDR3 protein is CAWDRGYEQYF. Written as DNA, the CDR3 is TGTGCCTGGGACCGAGGATACGAGCAGTACTTC. Full variable domain (rest looked up from reference TRBV30 and TRBJ2-7): SQTIHQWPATLVQPVGSPLSLECTVEGTSNPNLYWYRQAAGRGLQLLFYSVGIGQISSEVPQNLSASRPQDRQFILSSKKLLLSDSGFYLCAWDRGYEQYFGPGTRLTVT.

This clone was counted ten times or more. V gene TRBV7-2 combines with J gene TRBJ2-4; D gene ambiguous. Germline CDR1 SGHTA, CDR2 FQGNSA. This CDR3 is built from 16 residues. Trimming left V 0 bases short and J 0 bases short, with 9 bases between. DNA of the CDR3: TGTGCCAGCAGCTTAGCCTCTGGTATAGCCAAAAACATTCAGTACTTC. Translating gives CASSLASGIAKNIQYF.

The chain is built from TRBV7-9 and TRBJ1-1; D uncertain. The CDR3 runs to 15 residues. V dropped 4 bases and J dropped 2 bases, with 14 bases sitting between them. Looked up from germline, CDR1 is SEHNR and CDR2 is FQNEAQ (reference sequence). CDR3 residues: CASSYPEKENTEAFF. In nucleotides, the CDR3 is TGTGCCAGCAGCTACCCTGAGAAGGAAAACACTGAAGCTTTCTTT.

J is TRBJ1-4 and V is TRBV2; 9 positions match TRBD1. The J segment lost 6 bases and the V segment lost 4 bases, leaving 6 bases of the junction unmatched. There are 15 residues in the CDR3. Germline CDR1 is SNHLY and CDR2 is FYNNEI. The CDR3 protein is CASSVPQGADEKLFF. DNA of the CDR3: TGTGCCAGCAGTGTGCCACAGGGGGCGGATGAAAAACTGTTTTTT.

This chain uses TRBV7-9 with TRBJ1-1; TRBD1 agrees at 9 bases. Germline values: CDR1 SEHNR, CDR2 FQNEAQ (reference sequence). The CDR3 contains 15 residues. J was trimmed by 3 bases and V by 5 bases; bases with no gene match: 7. The DNA for the CDR3 is TGTGCCAGCAGCCACGCACAGGGGGCATACACTGAAGCTTTCTTT. Residues: CASSHAQGAYTEAFF.

V usage is TRBV5-1 and J usage is TRBJ1-4; no clear D. The CDR3 consists of 18 residues. Germline CDR1 reads SGHRS; CDR2 reads YFSETQ. V was shortened by 0 bases and J by 0 bases, with 15 bases between the two germline ends. CDR3 nucleotides: TGCGCCAGCAGCTTGGGTATTAACTCAAGAACAACTAATGAAAAACTGTTTTTT. Protein sequence: CASSLGINSRTTNEKLFF. Filled out from reference TRBV5-1 and TRBJ1-4, the complete variable domain reads KAGVTQTPRYLIKTRGQQVTLSCSPISGHRSVSWYQQTPGQGLQFLFEYFSETQRNKGNFPGRFSGRQFSNSRSEMNVSTLELGDSALYLCASSLGINSRTTNEKLFFGSGTQLSVL.

The chain is built from TRBV7-2 and TRBJ2-1, with 9 bases identical to TRBD1. CDR3 size: 15 residues. With 2 bases clipped from V and 7 bases from J, the junction kept 6 bases outside the gene matches. In germline, CDR1 is SGHTA, CDR2 FQGNSA. This CDR3 is CASSLTGGKVNEQFF. The CDR3 coding sequence is TGTGCCAGCAGCTTAACAGGGGGCAAGGTAAATGAGCAGTTCTTC.

V and J are TRBV21-1 and TRBJ1-5. TRBV21-1 constitutes a pseudogene. This CDR3 has 22 amino acids. This CDR3 is CASSKDVGEQSPNPDSNQPQHF. The CDR3 DNA follows: TGTGCCAGCAGCAAAGATGTTGGGGAGCAATCTCCAAATCCCGATAGCAATCAGCCCCAGCATTTT.

This chain uses TRBV30 with TRBJ2-7; 12 nucleotides align to TRBD1. Germline trimming cut 2 bases from V and 5 bases from J; bases unmatched to any gene: 7. CDR1 is GTSNPN, CDR2 SVGIG, per germline (reference sequence). The CDR3 has 15 residues. The CDR3 here is CAWSFAGTGGHEQYF. The DNA of the CDR3 is TGTGCCTGGAGTTTCGCGGGGACAGGGGGCCACGAGCAGTACTTC.

The genes are TRBV11-3 and TRBJ2-1; 8 bases are a match to TRBD2. Germline assignment: CDR1 SGHNT and CDR2 YENEEA. CDR3 length: 16 amino acids. V shed 4 bases and J 10 bases; nucleotides not matched to a gene: 15. The CDR3 DNA sequence: TGTGCCAGCAGCTCACTAGCGGACCACACCCGAGAGGAGCAGTTCTTC. Protein product: CASSSLADHTREEQFF. Complete variable domain (other parts from reference TRBV11-3 and TRBJ2-1): EAGVVQSPRYKIIEKKQPVAFWCNPISGHNTLYWYLQNLGQGPELLIRYENEEAVDDSQLPKDRFSAERLKGVDSTLKIQPAELGDSAVYLCASSSLADHTREEQFFGPGTRLTVL.

This chain uses TRBV7-9 with TRBJ2-7; TRBD1 agrees at 8 bases. This CDR3 has 18 amino acids. In germline, CDR1 is SEHNR, CDR2 FQNEAQ (reference sequence). V trimming: 4 bases; J trimming: 3 bases; junction bases outside the gene matches: 17. The CDR3 sequence: CASSSQGPGTGGGYEQYF. CDR3 nucleotide sequence: TGTGCCAGCAGCTCGCAGGGGCCGGGGACAGGTGGTGGCTACGAGCAGTACTTC.

The chain carries TRBV4-1 and TRBJ1-5; the D gene is possibly TRBD1 (5 bases). The CDR3 has 16 amino acids. V lost 4 bases, J lost 1 base, and 14 bases lay in between. CDR1 and CDR2 from the germline V gene are MGHRA and YSYEKL. The CDR3 is CASSPAQEGSNQPQHF. CDR3 DNA: TGCGCCAGCAGCCCCGCACAGGAAGGGAGCAATCAGCCCCAGCATTTT.

This rearrangement joins TRBV30 to TRBJ1-4, with D possibly being TRBD1 (5 bases). The germline CDR1 and CDR2 sequences are GTSNPN and SVGIG (reference sequence). The CDR3 totals 14 residues. The V end was cut by 0 bases, the J end by 5 bases, with 10 bases between. CDR3 protein: CAWSVGTGNEKLFF. CDR3 DNA sequence: TGTGCCTGGAGTGTCGGGACGGGAAATGAAAAACTGTTTTTT.

CDR3 sequence: CASSFGQGLYGYTF. In DNA, the CDR3 is TGTGCCAGCAGCTTTGGGCAGGGGCTCTATGGCTACACCTTC. This chain joins TRBV7-2 and TRBJ1-2; D is perhaps TRBD1 (6 bases). The CDR3 loop spans 14 amino acids. Germline V gene data show CDR1 as SGHTA and CDR2 as FQGNSA. Trimming cost V 3 bases and J 4 bases, with 12 bases left between them. The whole variable domain, remainder taken from reference TRBV7-2 and TRBJ1-2, is GAGVSQSPSNKVTEKGKDVELRCDPISGHTALYWYRQSLGQGLEFLIYFQGNSAPDKSGLPSDRFSAERTGGSVSTLTIQRTQQEDSAVYLCASSFGQGLYGYTFGSGTRLTVV.

The gene calls are TRBV6-2 or TRBV6-3 and TRBJ2-7; 8 bases agree with TRBD2. From germline, CDR1 is MNHEY and CDR2 SVGEGT. This CDR3 contains 16 residues. V was pared by 5 bases and J by 7 bases, with 16 bases of the junction left unmatched. The CDR3 reads CASSPSLAGRSVEQYF. Here the CDR3 DNA reads TGTGCCAGCAGTCCATCCTTAGCGGGACGCTCGGTTGAGCAGTACTTC.

This sequence joins TRBV5-4 and TRBJ2-7; D might be TRBD1 or TRBD2, each matching 5 bases. This CDR3 comprises 16 residues. CDR1 and CDR2 (germline): SGHNT, YYREEE (reference sequence). The V end lost 4 bases, the J end lost 0 bases, and 17 bases lay between the germline ends. In DNA, the CDR3 is TGTGCCAGCAGCGGGGACCTAGCCCCCAGCTCCTACGAGCAGTACTTC. Its protein product is CASSGDLAPSSYEQYF.

This sequence joins TRBV5-1 and TRBJ1-2; a possible D gene is TRBD1 (6 bases). The V end lost 2 bases, the J end lost 2 bases, and 7 bases lay between the germline ends. The CDR3 runs to 13 residues. Germline V CDR1 and CDR2: SGHRS, YFSETQ. The CDR3 DNA reads as TGCGCCAGCAGCTTCACAGGGAACTATGGCTACACCTTC. The encoded protein is CASSFTGNYGYTF.

The chain couples TRBV19 to TRBJ1-1, with a tentative D call TRBD1 (6 bases). The CDR3 loop spans 15 amino acids. Germline CDR1 is LNHDA and CDR2 is SQIVND (reference sequence). V gave up 1 base and J gave up 6 bases, with 15 bases separating them. The CDR3 reads CASSIAFIQGSEAFF. The CDR3 nucleotides are TGTGCCAGTAGTATAGCGTTCATCCAGGGGTCTGAAGCTTTCTTT.

In this sample, this clone turned up a few times. The J gene is TRBJ1-3, the V gene TRBV2, with D hard to call. CDR3 length equals 15 residues. V lost 3 bases to trimming and J lost 2 bases, with 11 bases between them. From germline, CDR1 is SNHLY and CDR2 FYNNEI. The CDR3 DNA sequence: TGTGCCAGCAGTGAGTACGGTAAACCTGGAAACACCATATATTTT. It yields the protein CASSEYGKPGNTIYF.

The gene calls are TRBV12-3 or TRBV12-4 and TRBJ2-5; D remains ambiguous. The CDR3 totals 13 residues. The V gene lost 6 bases and the J gene lost 3 bases, with 11 bases spanning the gap. The CDR3 DNA follows: TGTGCCAGCAGCAGAACAGTAAAAGAGACCCAGTACTTC. It is translated as CASSRTVKETQYF.

This rearrangement joins TRBV5-6 to TRBJ2-3; TRBD2 matches 11 bases. The CDR3 extends over 16 amino acids. V shed 4 bases and J 2 bases; nucleotides not matched to a gene: 6. Looked up from germline, CDR1 is SGHDT and CDR2 is YYEEEE. The CDR3 nucleotides read TGTGCCAGCAGCCACGGGACTAGCGGACCCACAGATACGCAGTATTTT. Its protein product is CASSHGTSGPTDTQYF.

This clone was observed once. This chain uses TRBV6-5 with TRBJ2-7; maybe TRBD2 (6 bases). The CDR3 length is 12 residues. Germline CDR1 reads MNHEY; CDR2 reads SVGAGI. V was cut by 10 bases and J by 3 bases, with 13 bases left in between. The DNA of the CDR3 is TGTGCCATAAGTACTAGCTTCTACGAGCAGTACTTC. Protein product: CAISTSFYEQYF.

The count of this clone is one. This chain links TRBV7-2 with TRBJ1-2; 7 bases align to TRBD1. The CDR3 is 13 amino acids. CDR1 SGHTA and CDR2 FQGNSA come from the germline V gene. V lost 5 bases and J lost 3; bases outside the gene matches: 3. The CDR3 here is CASSVDRDYGYTF. The DNA for the CDR3 is TGTGCCAGCAGCGTCGACAGGGACTATGGCTACACCTTC.

The chain recombines TRBV9 with TRBJ1-4, with TRBD1 matching 12 bases. The CDR3 runs 15 residues. CDR1 and CDR2 (germline): SGDLS, YYNGEE. V lost 3 bases, J lost 13 bases, and 10 bases stayed unmatched. The CDR3 reads CASSGGQGASRRLFF. The CDR3 DNA sequence: TGTGCCAGCAGCGGGGGACAGGGGGCCTCTCGGCGACTGTTTTTT.

The V call is TRBV7-2, the J call TRBJ2-3, with D hard to call. The CDR3 extends over 14 amino acids. V was clipped by 5 bases and J by 3 bases, with 12 bases between them. Germline V gene data show CDR1 as SGHTA and CDR2 as FQGNSA. Here the CDR3 DNA reads TGTGCCAGCAGCCCAAGCGCCCGGACAGATACGCAGTATTTT. It codes for CASSPSARTDTQYF.

The chain recombines TRBV6-4 with TRBJ1-5; 11 nucleotides align to TRBD1. This CDR3 has 20 residues. Germline CDR1 reads MRHNA; CDR2 reads SNTAGT. The V and J ends lost 2 bases and 0 bases, in that order; junction bases with no gene match: 12. The DNA for the CDR3 is TGTGCCAGCAGTGACCCTCGGACAGGGGGCCCCCTTTATAGCAATCAGCCCCAGCATTTT. This encodes CASSDPRTGGPLYSNQPQHF.

This clone appeared a few times. V and J are TRBV29-1 and TRBJ1-5; maybe TRBD1 (5 bases). The CDR3 length is 12 residues. Trimming left V 4 bases short and J 8 bases short, with 12 bases between. From germline, CDR1 is SQVTM and CDR2 ANQGSEA. The CDR3 loop is CSVGSLGEPQHF. The CDR3, as DNA: TGCAGCGTTGGGTCCTTGGGGGAGCCCCAGCATTTT.

This sequence joins TRBV10-3 and TRBJ1-2, with 11 bases identical to TRBD1. The CDR3 totals 17 residues. V shed 10 bases, J shed 7 bases, and the junction held 20 bases outside the gene matches. Germline values: CDR1 ENHRY, CDR2 SYGVKD. CDR3 nucleotide sequence: TGTGCCACTGCGCCCGTCGCAAGCGGACAGGGGGCATCTGGCTACACCTTC. This encodes CATAPVASGQGASGYTF.